This T cell receptor beta chain is from a study of cytomegalovirus exposure and HLA in healthy donors. Germline V CDR1 and CDR2: SGHNT, YYREEE (reference sequence). The CDR3 covers 15 residues. Trimming removed 1 base from V and 7 bases from J, with 15 bases in between. Vbeta (60) and Jbeta (13) primers were used in the PCR. Measured with immunoSEQ multiplex PCR; TCRdb has only the in-frame clones, and not every one. This sample's table reports more than 90,000 clones. V and J are TRBV5-4 and TRBJ2-1; D is perhaps TRBD1 (5 bases). The receptor comes from a man aged 25 to 40 in good health and CMV-seronegative. The sequenced material came from PBMCs. The CDR3 DNA reads as TGTGCCAGCAGCTTGAATATACAGGTAGGGAATGAGCAGTTCTTC. As protein: CASSLNIQVGNEQFF.